These T cell receptor beta chains were read from a single sample in a study of preoperative IRX-2 immunotherapy in early breast cancer. Repertoires were generated with immunoSEQ multiplex PCR, while TCRdb's copy carries only in-frame clones and drops some. The data show 10,000 to 15,000 clones, approximately 91% seen once. Sampling took place from a patient treated with IRX-2 immunotherapy. The origin of the receptors is a human donor with breast cancer. Both conserved end residues are part of each CDR3. D genes are given only for firm matches. Clone size is stated in some rows and not others, as once, few, many or a class when expanded.

cdr3_length j_call clone_size v_call d_call cdr3_nt cdr3_aa
14 TRBJ1-2 . TRBV9 . TGTGCCAGCAGCCATTTAGGGGCTAACTATGGCTACACCTTC CASSHLGANYGYTF
14 TRBJ1-6 . TRBV6-5 . TGTGCCAGCAGACAGGACAGCGCGATATCACCCCTCCACTTT CASRQDSAISPLHF
14 TRBJ2-3 . TRBV9 TRBD1 TGTGCCAGCAGCGGGTTTCTGGACAGGGATACGCAGTATTTT CASSGFLDRDTQYF
14 TRBJ1-6 . TRBV19 TRBD1 TGTGCCAGTAGTACCGGGACAGCTAATTCACCCCTCCACTTT CASSTGTANSPLHF
15 TRBJ1-1 . TRBV4-2 . TGTGCCAGCAGCCAAGCATCAGGGACGGGCCGTGAAGCTTTCTTT CASSQASGTGREAFF
15 TRBJ2-1 . TRBV4-2 . TGTGCCAGCAGCCAAAGGGGGGGGTCCTACAATGAGCAGTTCTTC CASSQRGGSYNEQFF
11 TRBJ2-5 . TRBV5-8 . TGTGCCAGCAGCTTTTTAGAGACCCAGTACTTC CASSFLETQYF
14 TRBJ2-4 . TRBV10-3 . TGTGCCATCAGTGTAGAGGGGATGCAGAACATTCAGTACTTC CAISVEGMQNIQYF
15 TRBJ1-3 . TRBV27 . TGTGCCAGCAGACCGGGACTATCGTCCGGAAACACCATATATTTT CASRPGLSSGNTIYF
14 TRBJ1-2 . TRBV27 . TGTGCCAGCAGCTCGACAATCGACAACTATGGCTACACCTTC CASSSTIDNYGYTF
12 TRBJ1-2 . TRBV14 . TGTGCCAGCAGCCCAGATAACTATGGCTACACCTTC CASSPDNYGYTF
13 TRBJ2-1 . TRBV2 . TGTGCCAGCAGTGCCCCGGGCCCGCCAGTAGAATTCTTC CASSAPGPPVEFF
16 TRBJ1-2 . TRBV6-6 TRBD1 TGTGCCAGCAGTTCCCAAGGGACAGGGGGCCACTATGGCTACACCTTC CASSSQGTGGHYGYTF
14 TRBJ1-2 . TRBV11-2 TRBD1 TGTGCCAGCAGCTTACTCGGGACAGGGTATGGCTACACCTTC CASSLLGTGYGYTF
16 TRBJ1-5 . TRBV2 TRBD1 TGTGCCAGCAGACTAGCGACAGGGGCGGCCAATCAGCCCCAGCATTTT CASRLATGAANQPQHF
15 TRBJ1-4 . TRBV6-1 . TGTGCCAGCAGTGAAAGGGCAGGGGTATTCGAAAAACTGTTTTTT CASSERAGVFEKLFF
14 TRBJ1-1 . TRBV29-1 . TGCAGCGGGGGGGGTCGGCAGATGAACACTGAAGCTTTCTTT CSGGGRQMNTEAFF
13 TRBJ2-3 once TRBV11-2 . TGTGCCAGCAGCCGGGGAAGCACAGATACGCAGTATTTT CASSRGSTDTQYF
14 TRBJ1-3 . TRBV19 . TGTGCCAGTACCCAAAGCTCCTCTGGAAACACCATATATTTT CASTQSSSGNTIYF
13 TRBJ1-2 . TRBV2 . TGTGCCAGCAGTGTGTGGGGTAACTATGGCTACACCTTC CASSVWGNYGYTF
16 TRBJ1-5 once TRBV12-5 . TGTGCTAGTGGTTTGGTTGGGCAGGGGTGGAATCAGCCCCAGCATTTT CASGLVGQGWNQPQHF
14 TRBJ1-5 . TRBV2 . TGTGCCAGCAGTGCGCAGGGGAGCAATCAGCCCCAGCATTTT CASSAQGSNQPQHF
12 TRBJ2-2 . TRBV5-1 . TGCGCCAGCAGCTTACAGGCAAGGGAGCTGTTTTTT CASSLQARELFF
16 TRBJ2-6 once TRBV18 . TGTGCCAGCTCACCACTTGCCAGCTCTGGGGCCAACGTCCTGACTTTC CASSPLASSGANVLTF
15 TRBJ1-1 . TRBV9 . TGTGCCAGCAGCGCCGCATGGAACCCGAACACTGAAGCTTTCTTT CASSAAWNPNTEAFF
15 TRBJ1-1 once TRBV18 . TGTGCCAGCTCACCGGTTGAATGGGGGTACACTGAAGCTTTCTTT CASSPVEWGYTEAFF
11 TRBJ1-1 . TRBV6-1 . TGTGCCACCGACGATATTGCTGAAGCTTTCTTT CATDDIAEAFF
13 TRBJ1-2 once TRBV28 TRBD1 TGTGCCAGCAGCTTGGACAGGGTCTATGGCTACACCTTC CASSLDRVYGYTF
12 TRBJ1-2 . TRBV19 . TGTGCCAGTACTATCCCGACCGGTGGCTACACCTTC CASTIPTGGYTF
15 TRBJ1-4 . TRBV6-6 . TGTGCCAGCAGTTACCTCGAGGGGGGGGATGAAAAACTGTTTTTT CASSYLEGGDEKLFF
14 TRBJ2-1 . TRBV5-1 TRBD1 TGCGCCAGCAGCGCGTCGGGACAGCACAATGAGCAGTTCTTC CASSASGQHNEQFF
15 TRBJ2-3 . TRBV6-4 . TGTGCCAGCAGCCCCGCCGGCACCAGCACAGATACGCAGTATTTT CASSPAGTSTDTQYF
16 TRBJ1-2 . TRBV14 . TGTGCCAGCAGCCCCCGGGCGGGGGGGCGGAACTATGGCTACACCTTC CASSPRAGGRNYGYTF
12 TRBJ1-2 . TRBV10-3 TRBD1 TGTGCCATCAGCCGGGACAGGGTTGGCTACACCTTC CAISRDRVGYTF
15 TRBJ2-1 . TRBV11-2 TRBD2 TGTGCCAGCAGCTCGATAGCGGGGGCGTACAATGAGCAGTTCTTC CASSSIAGAYNEQFF
14 TRBJ2-1 . TRBV5-1 TRBD1 TGCGCCAGCAGCTTAAACGCAGGGGGCGATGAGCAGTTCTTC CASSLNAGGDEQFF
16 TRBJ2-3 few TRBV19 . TGTGCCAGTAGTCGCCGCGGAGCGTCCCACACAGATACGCAGTATTTT CASSRRGASHTDTQYF
17 TRBJ1-3 . TRBV5-4 . TGTGCCAGCAGCTTGGATCTTCCGGGCGCCTCTGGAAACACCATATATTTT CASSLDLPGASGNTIYF
16 TRBJ2-6 . TRBV28 . TGTGCCAGCATCGGAGCAGGGCAGGCTGGCGCCAACGTCCTGACTTTC CASIGAGQAGANVLTF
11 TRBJ1-2 . TRBV2 . TGTGCCAGCAGTGAAGATGTTGGCTACACCTTC CASSEDVGYTF
15 TRBJ2-5 once TRBV11-1 TRBD1 TGTGCCAGCAGCTCGAGGACAGGGATACGGGAGACCCAGTACTTC CASSSRTGIRETQYF
15 TRBJ1-6 . TRBV9 . TGTGCCAGCAGCGTGGCCTCCGGGAACCATTCACCCCTCCACTTT CASSVASGNHSPLHF
15 TRBJ2-1 once TRBV4-2 . TGTGCCAGCAGCCAAGTCACTGCTTCCTACAATGAGCAGTTCTTC CASSQVTASYNEQFF
13 TRBJ1-2 . TRBV7-2 . TGTGCCAGCAGCTTAGGCCGTAACTATGGCTACACCTTC CASSLGRNYGYTF
13 TRBJ1-2 . TRBV5-1 . TGCGCCAGCTCTCCGGGACCCCTGTATGGCTACACCTTC CASSPGPLYGYTF
17 TRBJ2-1 . TRBV11-3 . TGTGCCAGCAGCTTAGATCAGGTGGGGATCTCCTACAATGAGCAGTTCTTC CASSLDQVGISYNEQFF
14 TRBJ1-1 . TRBV28 TRBD1 TGTGCCAGCAGTTCCGGACAGGGAGGGACTGAAGCTTTCTTT CASSSGQGGTEAFF
15 TRBJ2-7 . TRBV4-2 . TGTGCCAGCAGCCAAGATTCAGGCCGACTAGACGAGCAGTACTTC CASSQDSGRLDEQYF